The entry below gives a single T cell receptor beta chain sequence along with its context. This record belongs to a study of T cells in Graves' hyperthyroidism and ophthalmopathy. The investigators amplified TCR beta CDR3 regions from RNA transcripts. First-round RT-PCR of the TCR CDR3 relied on the HTBI primer set. One entry per CDR3 protein, called by TCRdb with MiXCR from the multiplex PCR reads. This sample carries 500,000 to 800,000 distinct CDR3 sequences, about 15% of them seen once, and the ten largest clones take 12%. CDR3 length equals 14 residues. Per the germline V gene, CDR1 is MDHEN and CDR2 is SYDVKM. V was shortened by 3 bases and J by 4 bases, with 12 bases between the two germline ends.

The V and J genes are TRBV28 and TRBJ1-2; D gene uncertain. This receptor was identified in a woman in her fifties or sixties with Graves' ophthalmopathy. Sequencing was carried out using blood. This chain's CDR3 is CASSLEYRPYGYTF. The CDR3 DNA sequence: TGTGCCAGCAGTTTGGAGTATCGACCCTATGGCTACACCTTC.